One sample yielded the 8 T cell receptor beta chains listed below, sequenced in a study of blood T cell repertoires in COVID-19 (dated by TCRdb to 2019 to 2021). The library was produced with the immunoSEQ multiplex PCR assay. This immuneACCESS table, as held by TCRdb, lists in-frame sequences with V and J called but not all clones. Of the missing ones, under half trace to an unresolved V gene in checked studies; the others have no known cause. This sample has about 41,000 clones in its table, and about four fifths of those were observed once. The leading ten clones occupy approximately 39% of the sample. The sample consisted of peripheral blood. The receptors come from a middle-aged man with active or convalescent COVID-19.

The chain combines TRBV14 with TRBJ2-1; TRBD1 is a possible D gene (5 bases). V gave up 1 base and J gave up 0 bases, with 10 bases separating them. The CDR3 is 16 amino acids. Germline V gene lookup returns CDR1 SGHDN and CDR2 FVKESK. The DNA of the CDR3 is TGTGCCAGCAGCCAAGGACAGAGGAGCTCCTACAATGAGCAGTTCTTC. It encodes CASSQGQRSSYNEQFF. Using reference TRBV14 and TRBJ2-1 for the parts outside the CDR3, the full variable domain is EAGVTQFPSHSVIEKGQTVTLRCDPISGHDNLYWYRRVMGKEIKFLLHFVKESKQDESGMPNNRFLAERTGGTYSTLKVQPAELEDSGVYFCASSQGQRSSYNEQFFGPGTRLTVL.

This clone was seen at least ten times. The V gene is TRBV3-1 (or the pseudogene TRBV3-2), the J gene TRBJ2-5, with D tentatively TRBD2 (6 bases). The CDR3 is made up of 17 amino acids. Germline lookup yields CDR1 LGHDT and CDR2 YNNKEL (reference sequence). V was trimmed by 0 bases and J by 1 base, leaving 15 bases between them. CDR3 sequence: CASSQDWDSGVQETQYF. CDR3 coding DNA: TGTGCCAGCAGCCAAGATTGGGACTCGGGGGTCCAAGAGACCCAGTACTTC.

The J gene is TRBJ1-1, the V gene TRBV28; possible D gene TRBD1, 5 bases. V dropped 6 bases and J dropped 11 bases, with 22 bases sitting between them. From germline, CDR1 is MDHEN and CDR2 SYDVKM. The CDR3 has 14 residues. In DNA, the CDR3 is TGTGCCAGCAGCTTAACGGGGGGAAGATTATTGGCTTTCTTT. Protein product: CASSLTGGRLLAFF.

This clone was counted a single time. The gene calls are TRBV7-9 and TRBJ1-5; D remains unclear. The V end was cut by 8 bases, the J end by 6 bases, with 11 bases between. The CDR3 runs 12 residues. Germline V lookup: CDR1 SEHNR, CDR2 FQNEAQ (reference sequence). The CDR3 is CASGSRGQPQHF. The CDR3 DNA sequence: TGTGCCAGCGGAAGTCGGGGTCAGCCCCAGCATTTT.

CDR3 sequence: CASSPYSGGAYNEQFF. Written as DNA, the CDR3 is TGTGCCAGCAGTCCTTACAGCGGGGGGGCCTACAATGAGCAGTTCTTC. The gene calls are TRBV7-2 and TRBJ2-1; 10 nucleotides align to TRBD2. Trimming took 6 bases from V and 2 from J; bases not matched to a gene: 7. CDR1 SGHTA and CDR2 FQGNSA come from the germline V gene. This CDR3 comprises 16 residues.

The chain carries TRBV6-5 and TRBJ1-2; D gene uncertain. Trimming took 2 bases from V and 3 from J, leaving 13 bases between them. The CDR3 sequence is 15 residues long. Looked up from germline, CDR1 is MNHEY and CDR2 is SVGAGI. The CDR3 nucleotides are TGTGCCAGCAGTTACGCCGGGTTGGAGGACTATGGCTACACCTTC. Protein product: CASSYAGLEDYGYTF.

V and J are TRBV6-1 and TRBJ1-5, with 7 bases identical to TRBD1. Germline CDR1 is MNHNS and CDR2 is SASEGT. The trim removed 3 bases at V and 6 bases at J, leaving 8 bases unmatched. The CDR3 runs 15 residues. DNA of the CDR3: TGTGCCAGCAGTGAGGCAGGGGGAGGTCGTCAGCCCCAGCATTTT. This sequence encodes CASSEAGGGRQPQHF.

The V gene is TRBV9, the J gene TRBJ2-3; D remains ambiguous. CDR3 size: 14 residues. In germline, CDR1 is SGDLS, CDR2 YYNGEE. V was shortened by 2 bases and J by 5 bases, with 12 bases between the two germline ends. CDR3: CASSVLGRQDTQYF. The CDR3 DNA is TGTGCCAGCAGCGTTCTGGGCCGCCAAGATACGCAGTATTTT.